Below are 20 T cell receptor beta chains sequenced from a single sample in a study of spatial heterogeneity in lung cancer. Time point: sample taken at primary tumor resection. TCRdb reprocessed the 5' RACE reads with MiXCR, giving one entry per CDR3 protein. The sample lists some 37,000 distinct CDR3 sequences; around 7.2% were seen once. The sequenced sample was PBMCs, obtained at surgery. These receptors were taken from a male donor with early-stage non-small cell lung cancer.

A note on this clonotype: Being one base from a much bigger clone, this may be a read error. This chain connects TRBV9 to TRBJ1-1; 8 positions agree with TRBD1. Trimming removed 2 bases from V and 4 bases from J; junction bases left unmatched: 4. The V gene's germline CDR1 is SGDLS and CDR2 YYNGEE. This CDR3 comprises 14 residues. The CDR3 region has the DNA TGTGCCAGCAGCGTGGCAGGGGGCGGCACTGAAGCTTTCTTT. This sequence encodes CASSVAGGGTEAFF.

This clonotype has a handful of counts. The CDR3 DNA is TGTGCCAGCAGCGTAGGTCAGGTGGGCACCGGGGAGCTGTTTTTT. It codes for CASSVGQVGTGELFF. This sequence joins TRBV9 and TRBJ2-2; D remains unclear. CDR1 and CDR2 from the germline V gene are SGDLS and YYNGEE. Trimming removed 0 bases at V and 4 bases at J, with 10 bases between. CDR3 length: 15 amino acids.

This clonotype was seen ten or more times. The chain combines TRBV10-3 with TRBJ2-1, with D hard to call. The CDR3 contains 13 residues. Germline V gene sequence: CDR1 ENHRY, CDR2 SYGVKD. V lost 5 bases to trimming and J lost 9 bases, with 14 bases between them. As DNA, the CDR3 is TGTGCCATCAGTCAGGATCCCGTAGGTGAGCAGTTCTTC. This translates into CAISQDPVGEQFF.

This clonotype appeared many times. This chain links TRBV7-2 with TRBJ2-3, with D possibly matching TRBD2 (6 bases). This CDR3 is built from 14 residues. V was pared by 5 bases and J by 2 bases, with 11 bases between. From germline, CDR1 is SGHTA and CDR2 FQGNSA. In DNA form, the CDR3 reads TGTGCCAGCAGCGCGGGACCTTCCACAGATACGCAGTATTTT. It codes for CASSAGPSTDTQYF.

V gene TRBV28 combines with J gene TRBJ1-4, with D possibly being TRBD1 (5 bases). Germline-derived CDR1 and CDR2 are MDHEN and SYDVKM. The CDR3 runs to 18 residues. With 4 bases removed from V and 4 bases from J, the gap between germline ends came to 22 bases. The CDR3 DNA reads as TGTGCCAGCAGTTCTAAAATAACGGGGCCATCGGGTAATGAAAAACTGTTTTTT. Translating gives CASSSKITGPSGNEKLFF.

This clonotype was seen only a few times. The V call is TRBV19, the J call TRBJ2-2; tentatively, D is TRBD1 (6 bases). Germline CDR1 is LNHDA and CDR2 is SQIVND (reference sequence). V dropped 5 bases and J dropped 0 bases, with 10 bases sitting between them. This CDR3 comprises 15 residues. The CDR3 nucleotides are TGTGCCAGTAGTTTATGGACAGCGAACACCGGGGAGCTGTTTTTT. This codes for CASSLWTANTGELFF.

In regard to this clonotype: This may arise from a read error, as a much more abundant clone is one base away. V gene TRBV9 combines with J gene TRBJ1-2; TRBD1 matches 8 bases. The CDR3 is 13 amino acids. Per the germline V gene, CDR1 is SGDLS and CDR2 is YYNGEE. This CDR3 reads CASSVGQGYGFTF. DNA for the CDR3: TGTGCCAGCAGCGTAGGACAGGGGTATGGCTTCACCTTC.

The V call is TRBV5-6, the J call TRBJ2-7, with 8 bases fitting TRBD1. CDR3 length: 16 amino acids. Germline values: CDR1 SGHDT, CDR2 YYEEEE. Trimming at V came to 0 bases and at J to 0 bases, leaving 5 bases not matched to a gene. DNA of the CDR3: TGTGCCAGCAGCTTGGCCAGGACAGGGAGCTCCTACGAGCAGTACGTC. It yields the protein CASSLARTGSSYEQYV.

This clonotype has a count of ten or more. The chain uses TRBV12-3 or TRBV12-4 and TRBJ2-5; the match to TRBD2 covers 8 bases. The J segment lost 5 bases and the V segment lost 8 bases, leaving 10 bases of the junction unmatched. The CDR3 runs to 14 residues. The CDR3 protein is CASGGTRTFETQYF. The CDR3 DNA is TGTGCCAGCGGAGGGACTAGAACGTTTGAGACCCAGTACTTC.

The rearrangement links TRBV7-2 to TRBJ2-7; the D gene could be TRBD1 or TRBD2 (5 bases each). The germline V and J ends were trimmed by 1 base and 3 bases, with 10 bases remaining between them. CDR1 is SGHTA, CDR2 FQGNSA, per germline. The CDR3 sequence is 14 residues long. CDR3 region: CASSLGGTYYEQYV. The CDR3 nucleotides read TGTGCCAGCAGCTTAGGAGGGACCTACTACGAGCAGTACGTC.

This clonotype was observed many times. The chain uses TRBV7-2 and TRBJ1-4, with D maybe TRBD1 (5 bases). V lost 0 bases to trimming and J lost 5 bases, with 19 bases between them. CDR1 is SGHTA, CDR2 FQGNSA, per germline. The CDR3 loop spans 18 amino acids. This CDR3 is CASSLAQAPVGLNEKLFF. CDR3 nucleotide sequence: TGTGCCAGCAGCTTAGCACAGGCCCCAGTTGGCTTGAATGAAAAACTGTTTTTT. Full variable domain (outside the CDR3, taken from reference TRBV7-2 and TRBJ1-4): GAGVSQSPSNKVTEKGKDVELRCDPISGHTALYWYRQSLGQGLEFLIYFQGNSAPDKSGLPSDRFSAERTGGSVSTLTIQRTQQEDSAVYLCASSLAQAPVGLNEKLFFGSGTQLSVL.

V is TRBV7-2 and J is TRBJ2-1; 14 nucleotides agree with TRBD2. The V segment lost 1 base and the J segment 7 bases; nucleotides outside the gene matches: 6. The CDR3 has 17 residues. Germline V gives CDR1 SGHTA, CDR2 FQGNSA. CDR3 DNA: TGTGCCAGCAGCTTAGAGCACGGGACTAGCGGGAGAAATGAGCAGTTCTTC. As protein: CASSLEHGTSGRNEQFF.

The V and J genes are TRBV28 and TRBJ1-1; 7 bases line up with TRBD1. V shed 5 bases and J 3 bases; nucleotides not matched to a gene: 9. CDR1 MDHEN and CDR2 SYDVKM come from the germline V gene. CDR3 length: 15 amino acids. The CDR3 spells CASSPHRGGDTEAFF. The CDR3 DNA reads TGTGCCAGCAGTCCCCACAGGGGAGGTGACACTGAAGCTTTCTTT.

This clonotype came up a few times. The V call is TRBV6-2 or TRBV6-3, the J call TRBJ2-3; 7 bases align to TRBD1. CDR1 is MNHEY, CDR2 SVGEGT, per germline. J gave up 5 bases and V 7 bases, and 12 bases lay outside the gene matches. The CDR3 is 15 residues long. CDR3 in DNA: TGTGCCAGCAACCCCGACAGGGTAGAAGGAGATACGCAGTATTTT. Encoded protein: CASNPDRVEGDTQYF.

The rearrangement joins TRBV27 to TRBJ2-5; TRBD2 might be the D (6 bases). The germline V gene has CDR1 MNHEY and CDR2 SMNVEV (reference sequence). Trimming removed 3 bases at V and 2 bases at J, with 10 bases between. CDR3 size: 14 residues. The DNA for the CDR3 is TGTGCCAGCAGTTTCGTCGGGGGACAAGAGACCCAGTACTTC. Its translation is CASSFVGGQETQYF.

This clonotype was counted many times. This rearrangement joins TRBV5-1 to TRBJ2-2; the D is unclear. The CDR3 contains 14 residues. CDR1 and CDR2 (germline): SGHRS, YFSETQ. Trimming took off 4 bases at V and 2 bases at J, with 9 bases between the two ends. The chain's CDR3 is CASSQGRNTGELFF. CDR3 in DNA: TGCGCCAGCAGCCAAGGACGAAACACCGGGGAGCTGTTTTTT.

This clonotype showed up many times. The V gene is TRBV20-1, the J gene TRBJ1-2; no reliable D call. The CDR3 is 14 residues long. Trimming pared 3 bases from V and 3 bases from J, leaving 14 bases between. CDR1 is DFQATT, CDR2 SNEGSKA, per germline (reference sequence). CDR3 amino acids: CSASYLQWDYGYTF. For the CDR3, the DNA is TGCAGTGCTAGTTATCTTCAGTGGGACTATGGCTACACCTTC.

The chain has TRBV7-2 and TRBJ1-1, with D unclear. V was trimmed by 0 bases and J by 2 bases, leaving 7 bases between them. The CDR3 spans 14 residues. Germline V gene data show CDR1 as SGHTA and CDR2 as FQGNSA. The CDR3 spells CASSLAPGNTEAFF. The CDR3 DNA reads TGTGCCAGCAGCTTAGCGCCGGGTAACACTGAAGCTTTCTTT.

This clonotype showed up many times. J is TRBJ2-3 and V is TRBV5-6; D gene uncertain. The CDR3 is 14 amino acids. The germline CDR1 and CDR2 sequences are SGHDT and YYEEEE. Trimming shortened V by 5 bases and J by 0 bases, and 10 bases separated the two germline ends. This CDR3 is CASRVRKSTDTQYF. CDR3 nucleotide sequence: TGTGCCAGCAGAGTCAGGAAAAGCACAGATACGCAGTATTTT.

The chain has TRBV20-1 and TRBJ1-5; D possibly corresponds to TRBD1 (5 bases). V was clipped by 7 bases and J by 0 bases, with 10 bases between them. The CDR3 consists of 13 residues. The germline V gene encodes CDR1 DFQATT and CDR2 SNEGSKA (reference sequence). The chain's CDR3 is CSGRGDSNQPQHF. DNA for the CDR3: TGCAGTGGACGGGGGGATAGCAATCAGCCCCAGCATTTT.